This T cell receptor (beta chain) was identified during a study of shared clonotypes between healthy human individuals. Adult donors, all healthy and HIV-negative, had no recent acute infections or vaccinations. The germline gives CDR1 MNHEY, CDR2 SVGAGI. V was pared by 2 bases and J by 7 bases, with 9 bases of the junction left unmatched. This CDR3 is 15 amino acids long. Sorted-subset replicate PCR reactions contained roughly 190 ng DNA, corresponding to tens of thousands of T cell genomes. Some clones are missing from TCRdb's copy, which holds only in-frame ones; the method was immunoSEQ multiplex PCR. The repertoire holds millions of clones, with 85% to 95% as singletons.

V and J are TRBV6-5 and TRBJ1-2, with 8 bases lining up with TRBD1. The sequence came from a man younger than 35 in good health. The sample was naive CD4+ T cells sorted from blood. Stated subset: CD45RA+ positively selected. The CDR3 spells CASSYTAGGVSGYTF. The CDR3, as DNA: TGTGCCAGCAGTTACACGGCAGGGGGCGTCTCTGGCTACACCTTC.